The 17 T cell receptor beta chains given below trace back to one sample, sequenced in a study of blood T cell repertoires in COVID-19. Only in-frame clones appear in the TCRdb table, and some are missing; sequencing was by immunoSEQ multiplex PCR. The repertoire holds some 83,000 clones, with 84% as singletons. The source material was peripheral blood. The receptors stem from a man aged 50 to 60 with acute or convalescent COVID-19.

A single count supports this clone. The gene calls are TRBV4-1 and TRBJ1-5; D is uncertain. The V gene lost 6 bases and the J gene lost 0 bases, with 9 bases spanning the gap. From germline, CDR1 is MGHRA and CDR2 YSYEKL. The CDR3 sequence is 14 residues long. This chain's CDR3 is CASSLDYSNQPQHF. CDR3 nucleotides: TGCGCCAGCAGTCTAGACTATAGCAATCAGCCCCAGCATTTT.

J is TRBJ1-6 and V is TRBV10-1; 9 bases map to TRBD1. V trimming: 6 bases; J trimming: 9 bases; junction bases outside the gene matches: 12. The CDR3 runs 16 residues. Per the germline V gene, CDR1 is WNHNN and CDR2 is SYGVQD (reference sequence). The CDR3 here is CASSPSGTGTGSPLHF. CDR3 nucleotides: TGCGCCAGCAGCCCCTCCGGGACAGGGACGGGTTCACCCCTCCACTTT.

The CDR3 protein is CASSNPGGNTYEQYF. CDR3 bases: TGTGCCAGCAGTAACCCAGGGGGGAATACCTACGAGCAGTACTTC. The V and J genes are TRBV6-2 or TRBV6-3 and TRBJ2-7; possibly TRBD1 for D (7 bases). Germline lookup yields CDR1 MNHEY and CDR2 SVGEGT. This CDR3 is built from 15 residues. Trimming left V 5 bases short and J 2 bases short, with 16 bases between.

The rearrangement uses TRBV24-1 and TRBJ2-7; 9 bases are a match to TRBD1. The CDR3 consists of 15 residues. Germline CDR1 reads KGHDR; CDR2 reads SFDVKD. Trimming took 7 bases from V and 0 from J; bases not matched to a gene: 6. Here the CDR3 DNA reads TGTGCCACCAGAGCCCGGACAGGGGCCTCCTACGAGCAGTACTTC. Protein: CATRARTGASYEQYF.

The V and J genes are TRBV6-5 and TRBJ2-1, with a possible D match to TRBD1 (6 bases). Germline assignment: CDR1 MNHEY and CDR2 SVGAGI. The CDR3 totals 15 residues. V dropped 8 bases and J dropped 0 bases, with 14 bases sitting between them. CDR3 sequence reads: CASSIGRGSYNEQFF. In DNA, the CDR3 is TGTGCCAGCTCAATTGGCAGGGGCTCCTACAATGAGCAGTTCTTC.

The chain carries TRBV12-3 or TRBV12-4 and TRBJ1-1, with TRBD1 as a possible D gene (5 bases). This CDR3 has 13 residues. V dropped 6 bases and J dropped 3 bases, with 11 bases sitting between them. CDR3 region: CASSTTVYTEAFF. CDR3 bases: TGTGCCAGCAGCACGACAGTTTACACTGAAGCTTTCTTT.

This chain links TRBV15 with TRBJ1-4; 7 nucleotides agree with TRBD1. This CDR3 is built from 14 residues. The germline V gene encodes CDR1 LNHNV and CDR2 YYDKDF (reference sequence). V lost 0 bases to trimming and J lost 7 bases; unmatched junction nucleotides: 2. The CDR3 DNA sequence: TGTGCCACCAGCAGAGACAGGGGGGCTGAAAAACTGTTTTTT. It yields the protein CATSRDRGAEKLFF.

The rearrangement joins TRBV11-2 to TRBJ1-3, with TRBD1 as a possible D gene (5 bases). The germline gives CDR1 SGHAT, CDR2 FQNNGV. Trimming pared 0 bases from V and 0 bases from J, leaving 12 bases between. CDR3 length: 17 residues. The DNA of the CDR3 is TGTGCCAGCAGCTTAGAGCGGGGCTTCTCCTCTGGAAACACCATATATTTT. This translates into CASSLERGFSSGNTIYF.

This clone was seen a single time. Written as DNA, the CDR3 is TGCGCCAGCAGCTTGTTTAAGACAGGGACCAAAAACATTCAGTACTTC. Protein: CASSLFKTGTKNIQYF. The chain is built from TRBV5-1 and TRBJ2-4; 7 nucleotides match TRBD1. The CDR3 spans 16 residues. CDR1 and CDR2 from the germline V gene are SGHRS and YFSETQ. The V gene end was trimmed by 1 base and the J gene end by 2 bases; junction bases not matched to a gene: 6.

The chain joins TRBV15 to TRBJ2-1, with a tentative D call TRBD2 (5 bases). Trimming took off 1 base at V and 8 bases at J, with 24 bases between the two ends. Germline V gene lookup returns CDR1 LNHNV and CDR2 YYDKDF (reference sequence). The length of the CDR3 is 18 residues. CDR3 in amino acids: CATSRVRGYLVNGDEQFF. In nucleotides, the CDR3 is TGTGCCACCAGCAGAGTCCGGGGTTATCTAGTGAACGGGGATGAGCAGTTCTTC.

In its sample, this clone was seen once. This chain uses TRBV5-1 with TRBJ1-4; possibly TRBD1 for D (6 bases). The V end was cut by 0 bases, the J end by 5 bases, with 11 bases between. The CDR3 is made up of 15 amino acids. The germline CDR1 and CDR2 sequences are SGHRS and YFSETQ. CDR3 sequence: CASSLVPGVNEKLFF. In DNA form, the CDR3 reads TGCGCCAGCAGCTTGGTGCCAGGGGTAAATGAAAAACTGTTTTTT.

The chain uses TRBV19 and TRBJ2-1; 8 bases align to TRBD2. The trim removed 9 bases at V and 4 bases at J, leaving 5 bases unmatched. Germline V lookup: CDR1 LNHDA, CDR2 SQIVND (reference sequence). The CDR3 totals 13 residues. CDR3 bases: TGTGCCAGCGGGAGGGGGGGGTACAATGAGCAGTTCTTC. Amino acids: CASGRGGYNEQFF. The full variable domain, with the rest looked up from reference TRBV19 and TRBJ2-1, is DGGITQSPKYLFRKEGQNVTLSCEQNLNHDAMYWYRQDPGQGLRLIYYSQIVNDFQKGDIAEGYSVSREKKESFPLTVTSAQKNPTAFYLCASGRGGYNEQFFGPGTRLTVL.

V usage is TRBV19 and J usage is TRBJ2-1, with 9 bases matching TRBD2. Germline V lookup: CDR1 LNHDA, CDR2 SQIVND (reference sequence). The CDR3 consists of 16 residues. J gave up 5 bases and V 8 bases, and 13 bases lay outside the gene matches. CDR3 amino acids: CASEHRPTSGNNEQFF. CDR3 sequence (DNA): TGTGCCAGTGAACACCGGCCGACTAGCGGAAACAATGAGCAGTTCTTC.

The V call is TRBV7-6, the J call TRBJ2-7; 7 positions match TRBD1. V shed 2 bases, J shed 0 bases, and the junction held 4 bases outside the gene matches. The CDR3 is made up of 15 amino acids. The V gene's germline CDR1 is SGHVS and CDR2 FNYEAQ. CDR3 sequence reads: CASSLSQGDSYEQYF. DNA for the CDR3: TGTGCCAGCAGCTTAAGTCAGGGGGACTCCTACGAGCAGTACTTC.

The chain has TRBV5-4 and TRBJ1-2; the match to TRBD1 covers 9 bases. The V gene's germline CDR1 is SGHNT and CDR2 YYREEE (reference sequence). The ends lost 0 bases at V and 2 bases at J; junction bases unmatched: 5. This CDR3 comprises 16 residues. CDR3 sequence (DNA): TGTGCCAGCAGCTTGGACAGGGGGCAGTCCAACTATGGCTACACCTTC. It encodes CASSLDRGQSNYGYTF.

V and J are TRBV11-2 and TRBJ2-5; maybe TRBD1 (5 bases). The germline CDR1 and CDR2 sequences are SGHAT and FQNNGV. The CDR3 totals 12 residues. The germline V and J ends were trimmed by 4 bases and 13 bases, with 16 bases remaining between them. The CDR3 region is CASSYSSRVGYF. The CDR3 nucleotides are TGTGCCAGCAGCTATAGTAGCAGGGTAGGGTACTTC.

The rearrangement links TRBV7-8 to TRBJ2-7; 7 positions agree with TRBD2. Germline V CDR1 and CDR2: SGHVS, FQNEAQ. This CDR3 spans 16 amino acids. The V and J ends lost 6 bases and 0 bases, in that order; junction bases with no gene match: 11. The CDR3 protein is CASRAGLAGRSYEQYF. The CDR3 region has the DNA TGTGCCAGCAGGGCCGGTTTAGCGGGCCGCTCCTACGAGCAGTACTTC.